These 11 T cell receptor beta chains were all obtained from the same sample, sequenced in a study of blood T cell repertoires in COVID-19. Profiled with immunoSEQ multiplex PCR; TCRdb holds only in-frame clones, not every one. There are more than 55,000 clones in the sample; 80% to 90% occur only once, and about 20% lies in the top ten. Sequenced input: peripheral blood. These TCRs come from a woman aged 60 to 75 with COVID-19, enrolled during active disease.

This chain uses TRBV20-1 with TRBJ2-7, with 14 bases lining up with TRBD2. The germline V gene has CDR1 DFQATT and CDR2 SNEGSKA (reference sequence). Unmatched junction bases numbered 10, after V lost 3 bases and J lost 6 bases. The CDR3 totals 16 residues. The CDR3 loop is CSASLTSGRALGEQYF. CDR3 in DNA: TGCAGTGCTAGTCTGACTAGCGGGAGGGCCTTGGGCGAGCAGTACTTC.

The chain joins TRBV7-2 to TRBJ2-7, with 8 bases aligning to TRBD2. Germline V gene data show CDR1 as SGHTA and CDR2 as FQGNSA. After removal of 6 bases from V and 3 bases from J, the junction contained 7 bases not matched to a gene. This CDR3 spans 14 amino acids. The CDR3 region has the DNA TGTGCCAGCAGTACTAGCGGAATAGGCTACGAGCAGTACTTC. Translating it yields CASSTSGIGYEQYF.

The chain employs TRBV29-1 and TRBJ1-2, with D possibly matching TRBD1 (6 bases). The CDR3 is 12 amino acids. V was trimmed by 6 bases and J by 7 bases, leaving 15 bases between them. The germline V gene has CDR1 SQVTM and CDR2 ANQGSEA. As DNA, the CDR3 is TGCAGCGTCGCCTGGACAGAGGGTGGCTACACCTTC. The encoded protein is CSVAWTEGGYTF.

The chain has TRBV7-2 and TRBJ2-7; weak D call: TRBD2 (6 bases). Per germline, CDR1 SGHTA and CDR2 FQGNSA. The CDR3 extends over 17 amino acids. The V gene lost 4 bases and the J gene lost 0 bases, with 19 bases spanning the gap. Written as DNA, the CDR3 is TGTGCCAGCAGCTCTAACCTGGGGACTCTAAACTCCTACGAGCAGTACTTC. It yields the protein CASSSNLGTLNSYEQYF. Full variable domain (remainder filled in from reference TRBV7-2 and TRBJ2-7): GAGVSQSPSNKVTEKGKDVELRCDPISGHTALYWYRQSLGQGLEFLIYFQGNSAPDKSGLPSDRFSAERTGGSVSTLTIQRTQQEDSAVYLCASSSNLGTLNSYEQYFGPGTRLTVT.

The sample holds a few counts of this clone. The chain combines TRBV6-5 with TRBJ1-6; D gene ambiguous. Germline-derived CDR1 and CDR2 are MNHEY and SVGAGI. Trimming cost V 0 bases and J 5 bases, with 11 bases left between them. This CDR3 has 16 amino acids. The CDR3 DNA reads TGTGCCAGCAGTTACTCCAGGCCCCCTCATAATTCACCCCTCCACTTT. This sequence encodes CASSYSRPPHNSPLHF.

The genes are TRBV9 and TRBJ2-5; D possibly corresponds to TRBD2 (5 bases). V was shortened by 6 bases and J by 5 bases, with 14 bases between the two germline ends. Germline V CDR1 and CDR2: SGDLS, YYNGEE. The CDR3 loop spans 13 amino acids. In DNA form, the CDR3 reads TGTGCCAGCAATCGGGTTACGGGGGAGACCCAGTACTTC. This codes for CASNRVTGETQYF.

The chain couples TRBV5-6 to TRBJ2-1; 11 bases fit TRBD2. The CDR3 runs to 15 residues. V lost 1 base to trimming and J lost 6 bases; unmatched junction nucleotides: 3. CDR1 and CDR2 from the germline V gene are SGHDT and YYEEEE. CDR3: CASSLLAGGPNEQFF. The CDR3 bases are TGTGCCAGCAGCTTGTTAGCGGGAGGGCCCAATGAGCAGTTCTTC. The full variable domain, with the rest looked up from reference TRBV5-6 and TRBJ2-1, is DAGVTQSPTHLIKTRGQQVTLRCSPKSGHDTVSWYQQALGQGPQFIFQYYEEEERQRGNFPDRFSGHQFPNYSSELNVNALLLGDSALYLCASSLLAGGPNEQFFGPGTRLTVL.

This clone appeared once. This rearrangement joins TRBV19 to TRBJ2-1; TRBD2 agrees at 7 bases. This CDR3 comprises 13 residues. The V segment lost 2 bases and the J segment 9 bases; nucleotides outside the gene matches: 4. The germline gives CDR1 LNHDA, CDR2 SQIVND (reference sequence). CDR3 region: CASSIRASGEQFF. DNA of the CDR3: TGTGCCAGTAGTATAAGGGCTAGCGGTGAGCAGTTCTTC.

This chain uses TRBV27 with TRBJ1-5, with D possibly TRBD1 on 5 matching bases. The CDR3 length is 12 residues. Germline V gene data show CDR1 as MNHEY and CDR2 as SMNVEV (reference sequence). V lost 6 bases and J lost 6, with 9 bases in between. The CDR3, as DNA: TGTGCCAGCAGATCAGGGCTTCAGCCCCAGCATTTT. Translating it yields CASRSGLQPQHF.

CDR3 DNA sequence: TGTGCCAGCAGTGAATTCAGGACAGGGGGAGGCTATGGCTACACCTTC. Translating it yields CASSEFRTGGGYGYTF. The chain links TRBV25-1 to TRBJ1-2; 10 bases align to TRBD1. The CDR3 spans 16 residues. Germline loops: CDR1 MGHDK, CDR2 SYGVNS. V dropped 1 base and J dropped 4; count of bases not matched to a gene: 6.

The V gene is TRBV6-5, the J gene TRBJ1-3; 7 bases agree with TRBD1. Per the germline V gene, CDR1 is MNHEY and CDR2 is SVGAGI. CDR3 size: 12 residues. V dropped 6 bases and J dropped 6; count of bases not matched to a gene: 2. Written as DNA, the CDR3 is TGTGCCAGCAGAACAGGGGTAAACACCATATATTTT. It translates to CASRTGVNTIYF.